The rows below give T cell receptor beta chains drawn from one sample of a study of blood T cell repertoires in COVID-19. Measured with immunoSEQ multiplex PCR; TCRdb has only the in-frame clones, and not every one. The sample shows 280,000 or so clones, around 91% of them seen only once. The sample comprised PBMCs or T cells enriched from blood (not recorded which). All receptors derive from a woman between 18 and 29 years old with acute COVID-19. The CDR3 runs from the conserved cysteine through the conserved F or W. A D gene is named only where the DNA matches it firmly. Clone size is stated in some rows and not others, as once, few, many or a class when expanded.

J gene | D gene | V gene | clone size | CDR3 protein | CDR3 DNA
TRBJ2-7 | TRBD2 | TRBV4-3 | . | CASSQGGGYEQYF | TGCGCCAGCAGCCAAGGGGGGGGCTACGAGCAGTACTTC
TRBJ1-1 | . | TRBV19 | . | CASSIPDTEAFF | TGTGCCAGTAGTATCCCGGACACTGAAGCTTTCTTT
TRBJ2-7 | . | TRBV6-2/TRBV6-3 | . | CASSYEGGSSYEQYF | TGTGCCAGCAGTTACGAGGGGGGGTCGTCCTACGAGCAGTACTTC
TRBJ2-7 | . | TRBV2 | . | CASREVSYEQYF | TGTGCCAGCAGGGAGGTATCCTACGAGCAGTACTTC
TRBJ1-1 | . | TRBV27 | . | CASGGTSSGADKAFF | TGTGCCAGCGGAGGAACCTCATCAGGGGCCGACAAAGCTTTCTTT
TRBJ2-2 | . | TRBV10-1 | . | CASSDSTGELFF | TGCGCCAGCAGCGACAGTACCGGGGAGCTGTTTTTT
TRBJ2-7 | . | TRBV30 | . | CAWSIGRTYEQYF | TGTGCCTGGAGCATTGGGAGGACCTACGAGCAGTACTTC
TRBJ2-7 | . | TRBV19 | . | CASSDPGTPYEQYF | TGTGCCAGTAGTGACCCCGGGACACCCTACGAGCAGTACTTC
TRBJ2-7 | . | TRBV18 | few | CASSQSREAYEQYF | TGTGCCAGCTCACAGTCAAGGGAGGCCTACGAGCAGTACTTC
TRBJ1-3 | TRBD1 | TRBV7-9 | . | CASSPWTGRASGNTIYF | TGTGCCAGCAGCCCTTGGACAGGGAGGGCCTCTGGAAACACCATATATTTT
TRBJ1-5 | . | TRBV4-3 | . | CASSQAAGDQPQHF | TGCGCCAGCAGCCAAGCCGCGGGGGATCAGCCCCAGCATTTT
TRBJ2-7 | TRBD1 | TRBV12-5 | . | CASALPPGQEDEQYF | TGTGCTAGTGCCCTTCCACCGGGACAGGAGGACGAGCAGTACTTC
TRBJ2-1 | . | TRBV27 | many | CASSPVEGTYNEQFF | TGTGCCAGCAGTCCCGTGGAGGGTACCTACAATGAGCAGTTCTTC
TRBJ2-7 | TRBD2 | TRBV5-4 | once | CASSLATSGGEQYF | TGTGCCAGCAGCTTGGCAACTAGCGGGGGGGAGCAGTACTTC
TRBJ1-3 | TRBD1 | TRBV7-8 | once | CASSKSGQATSGNTIYF | TGTGCCAGCAGCAAGTCGGGACAGGCAACCTCTGGAAACACCATATATTTT
TRBJ2-1 | TRBD2 | TRBV19 | . | CASSIRGSGNPYNEQFF | TGTGCCAGTAGTATCCGGGGGAGCGGGAACCCCTACAATGAGCAGTTCTTC
TRBJ1-4 | . | TRBV2 | . | CASSVQSRAEKLFF | TGTGCCAGCAGTGTCCAATCCAGGGCCGAAAAACTGTTTTTT
TRBJ2-6 | . | TRBV28 | . | CASSFDSSGANVLTF | TGTGCCAGCAGTTTCGACAGCTCTGGGGCCAACGTCCTGACTTTC
TRBJ1-3 | TRBD1 | TRBV9 | . | CASSSQGARGNTIYF | TGTGCCAGCAGCTCTCAGGGGGCGCGTGGAAACACCATATATTTT
TRBJ2-7 | . | TRBV7-9 | . | CASSEMETALYEQYF | TGTGCCAGCAGCGAGATGGAGACAGCTCTCTACGAGCAGTACTTC
TRBJ2-1 | . | TRBV6-1 | . | CASSEGYDSNEQFF | TGTGCCAGCAGTGAAGGATACGACAGCAATGAGCAGTTCTTC
TRBJ1-1 | TRBD1 | TRBV7-6 | . | CASSLTGTGVRAFF | TGTGCCAGCAGCTTAACCGGGACAGGGGTTCGGGCTTTCTTT
TRBJ1-1 | TRBD1 | TRBV27 | . | CASSLDRQNTEAFF | TGTGCCAGCAGTTTGGACAGGCAGAACACTGAAGCTTTCTTT
TRBJ1-4 | TRBD1 | TRBV6-4 | . | CASSELPGQANEKLFF | TGTGCCAGCAGCGAATTACCGGGACAGGCTAATGAAAAACTGTTTTTT
TRBJ1-5 | . | TRBV6-6 | . | CASSYFGGNGEPQHF | TGTGCCAGCAGTTACTTCGGCGGGAACGGGGAGCCCCAGCATTTT
TRBJ1-1 | . | TRBV6-2/TRBV6-3 | . | CASSYSPGGGTEAFF | TGTGCCAGCAGTTACTCTCCAGGTGGAGGCACTGAAGCTTTCTTT